This T cell receptor beta chain was recorded in a study of OX40 agonist ivuxolimab in advanced cancers. Across the study: Hepatocellular carcinoma, melanoma, renal cell or head and neck cancer occurred in dose-escalation patients.

Findings and caveats of the study: It was not determined which antigens were specifically recognized by the peripheral T cells that had undergone clonal expansion.

Germline-derived CDR1 and CDR2 are SGHVS and FNYEAQ. V shed 6 bases, J shed 5 bases, and the junction held 9 bases outside the gene matches. The CDR3 length is 16 residues. A note on this clone: The target antigen is unknown.

The method was immunoSEQ multiplex PCR; TCRdb's version includes in-frame clones alone and lacks a portion of them. The sample includes under 80,000 clones, roughly 85% of them seen just once. This material consisted of CD4+ or CD8+ T cells sorted from blood, taken in a trial of the OX40 agonist ivuxolimab. This TCR was sampled from an adult with an advanced solid tumor such as melanoma, head and neck, liver or kidney cancer. V and J are TRBV7-6 and TRBJ2-5; TRBD2 aligns across 13 bases. CDR3 protein: CASSLIGLAGVETQYF. The CDR3 nucleotides are TGTGCCAGCAGTCTCATTGGACTAGCGGGGGTCGAGACCCAGTACTTC.